The T cell receptor (beta chain) described here comes from a study of CD8 T cells in Susac syndrome. Random-hexamer reverse transcription was applied to about 0.5 to 1 ug RNA. An immunoSEQ multiplex PCR amplified TCR beta CDR3 over 54 Vbeta and 13 Jbeta. TCRdb independently ran MiXCR on the immunoSEQ multiplex PCR reads; one entry per CDR3 protein. The repertoire includes about 210,000 distinct CDR3 sequences, approximately 95% of them detected once, and roughly 0.09% sits in the top ten. The CDR3 consists of 15 residues. CD8+ and CD4+ T cells from blood underwent TCR beta sequencing, which was carried out in a high-throughput format. In the multiple sclerosis control group, patients were treatment-naive and had stable or active relapsing-remitting disease. While CD8+ and CD4+ T cells were isolated negatively, TEMRA cells were enriched by FACS.

The sequenced sample was CD4+ T cells from PBMCs. The V call is TRBV1, the J call TRBJ2-7. TRBV1 is flagged as a pseudogene. This TCR was sampled from a human donor with multiple sclerosis. This CDR3 reads CTSSQSWVWAYEQYF. For the CDR3, the DNA is TGCACCAGCAGCCAGTCGTGGGTCTGGGCCTACGAGCAGTACTTC.